This paragraph covers one TCR beta chain sequence. Its matching antigen is unknown. This sample was included in a study of OX40 agonist ivuxolimab in advanced cancers. Study results and limitations: By week 6 at 0.1 to 3.0 mg/kg, blood CD4+ and CD8+ T cells had expanded clonally. The study found that CD8+ T cells averaged more expanded clones than CD4+.

Sequenced by immunoSEQ multiplex PCR; TCRdb stores in-frame clones only, minus some. The sample shows around 30,000 clones, about nine tenths of them seen only once. The sample was CD4+ or CD8+ T cells sorted from blood, taken in a trial of the OX40 agonist ivuxolimab. The TCR originated in an adult with an advanced solid tumor such as melanoma, head and neck, liver or kidney cancer.

The chain's CDR3 is CASSTRLAGDTGELFF. CDR3 coding DNA: TGTGCCAGCAGCACCCGACTAGCGGGAGACACCGGGGAGCTGTTTTTT. The chain links TRBV9 to TRBJ2-2, with 12 positions matching TRBD2. Per germline, CDR1 SGDLS and CDR2 YYNGEE. The CDR3 extends over 16 amino acids. The junction had 4 bases not matched to a gene; V was cut back by 4 bases and J by 3 bases.